Listed below are T cell receptor beta chains from one sample, sequenced in a study of blood T cell repertoires in COVID-19. The table came from immunoSEQ multiplex PCR; TCRdb's copy has only in-frame clones and leaves some out. The sample includes 300,000 to 400,000 clones, more than 70% of them seen just once. Sequenced input: peripheral blood. Receptors were obtained from a woman between 45 and 60 years old who had recovered from COVID-19. The CDR3 runs from the conserved cysteine through the conserved F or W. The D gene is left open where the match is weak. Where a row states a size, it is once, few, many or the class of an expanded clone; other rows omit it.

V: TRBV11-2; J: TRBJ1-6; D: TRBD1; size: -; CDR3: CASSYGQGEYSPLHF; DNA: TGTGCCAGCAGCTATGGACAGGGGGAATACTCACCCCTCCACTTT
V: TRBV7-9; J: TRBJ2-1; D: TRBD2; size: -; CDR3: CASSLGLAGGPWNEQFF; DNA: TGTGCCAGCAGCTTAGGCCTAGCGGGAGGGCCGTGGAATGAGCAGTTCTTC
V: TRBV7-3; J: TRBJ2-1; D: TRBD2; size: -; CDR3: CASSPSIGGSWNEQFF; DNA: TGTGCCAGCAGCCCCTCGATTGGCGGGAGTTGGAATGAGCAGTTCTTC
V: TRBV20-1; J: TRBJ1-1; D: TRBD1; size: -; CDR3: CSASPGQGEAFF; DNA: TGCAGTGCTAGTCCGGGACAGGGGGAAGCTTTCTTT
V: TRBV27; J: TRBJ1-1; D: -; size: -; CDR3: CASSLARSKEGTEAFF; DNA: TGTGCCAGCAGTTTAGCCCGGTCCAAGGAGGGGACTGAAGCTTTCTTT
V: TRBV4-2; J: TRBJ2-5; D: TRBD2; size: -; CDR3: CASSHAGEQETQYF; DNA: TGTGCCAGCAGCCACGCGGGAGAGCAAGAGACCCAGTACTTC
V: TRBV28; J: TRBJ2-2; D: -; size: -; CDR3: CASRLGGLGTGELFF; DNA: TGTGCCAGCCGATTGGGGGGGCTTGGCACCGGGGAGCTGTTTTTT
V: TRBV7-9; J: TRBJ1-1; D: TRBD1; size: -; CDR3: CASGRGTVNTEAFF; DNA: TGTGCCAGCGGCAGAGGGACAGTCAACACTGAAGCTTTCTTT
V: TRBV29-1; J: TRBJ1-6; D: TRBD1; size: -; CDR3: CSVGTGSYNSPLHF; DNA: TGCAGCGTTGGGACAGGCTCCTATAATTCACCCCTCCACTTT
V: TRBV3-1/TRBV3-2; J: TRBJ2-5; D: TRBD2; size: -; CDR3: CASSQGPGTSGQETQYF; DNA: TGTGCCAGCAGCCAAGGGCCTGGGACTAGCGGACAAGAGACCCAGTACTTC
V: TRBV7-9; J: TRBJ2-1; D: -; size: few; CDR3: CASSPRRASGPYNEQFF; DNA: TGTGCCAGCAGTCCTCGTCGTGCGAGCGGTCCCTACAATGAGCAGTTCTTC
V: TRBV11-2; J: TRBJ2-3; D: -; size: -; CDR3: CASSATGTDTQYF; DNA: TGTGCCAGCAGCGCCACAGGTACAGATACGCAGTATTTT
V: TRBV29-1; J: TRBJ2-2; D: -; size: -; CDR3: CSVSLPTGELFF; DNA: TGCAGCGTTTCCCTACCCACCGGGGAGCTGTTTTTT
V: TRBV30; J: TRBJ1-1; D: TRBD1; size: -; CDR3: CAWSFGLQGRTMNTEAFF; DNA: TGTGCCTGGAGTTTTGGCTTACAGGGGAGGACGATGAACACTGAAGCTTTCTTT
V: TRBV7-9; J: TRBJ1-2; D: TRBD1; size: -; CDR3: CASGSGQATIGYTF; DNA: TGTGCCAGCGGAAGTGGACAGGCGACGATTGGCTACACCTTC
V: TRBV6-4; J: TRBJ2-1; D: TRBD2; size: -; CDR3: CASSELAGVPNEQFF; DNA: TGTGCCAGCAGTGAACTAGCGGGGGTGCCCAATGAGCAGTTCTTC
V: TRBV19; J: TRBJ1-1; D: -; size: -; CDR3: CASLGWNTEAFF; DNA: TGTGCCAGTTTGGGCTGGAACACTGAAGCTTTCTTT
V: TRBV5-1; J: TRBJ2-7; D: -; size: -; CDR3: CASRQDSGSYEQYF; DNA: TGCGCCAGCAGACAAGACTCCGGGTCCTACGAGCAGTACTTC
V: TRBV5-4; J: TRBJ1-4; D: -; size: once; CDR3: CASSSSGGSEKLFF; DNA: TGTGCCAGCAGTTCGTCCGGGGGGAGTGAAAAACTGTTTTTT
V: TRBV18; J: TRBJ2-7; D: -; size: -; CDR3: CASSPSRQVFSYEQYF; DNA: TGTGCCAGCTCACCATCTAGACAGGTCTTCTCCTACGAGCAGTACTTC
V: TRBV7-9; J: TRBJ2-5; D: -; size: once; CDR3: CASSRNQETQYF; DNA: TGTGCCAGCAGCCGTAACCAAGAGACCCAGTACTTC
V: TRBV28; J: TRBJ1-2; D: -; size: -; CDR3: CASNPRGGANYGYTF; DNA: TGTGCCAGCAACCCGAGAGGAGGGGCCAATTATGGCTACACCTTC
V: TRBV12-3/TRBV12-4; J: TRBJ1-2; D: TRBD1; size: -; CDR3: CASSRGQGRGYTF; DNA: TGTGCCAGCAGTCGAGGACAGGGTAGAGGCTACACCTTC
V: TRBV27; J: TRBJ2-7; D: -; size: -; CDR3: CASSASGGYEQYF; DNA: TGTGCCAGCAGTGCGAGCGGAGGCTACGAGCAGTACTTC
V: TRBV7-2; J: TRBJ2-4; D: -; size: -; CDR3: CASSSRFGGGGQNIQYF; DNA: TGTGCCAGCAGCTCAAGATTCGGGGGAGGAGGTCAAAACATTCAGTACTTC
V: TRBV11-2; J: TRBJ2-1; D: -; size: -; CDR3: CASSLVGSPDNEQFF; DNA: TGTGCCAGCAGCTTAGTCGGGAGCCCCGACAATGAGCAGTTCTTC
V: TRBV5-1; J: TRBJ1-1; D: TRBD1; size: few; CDR3: CASSLGPDRAGTEAFF; DNA: TGCGCCAGCAGCTTGGGCCCCGACAGGGCCGGGACTGAAGCTTTCTTT
V: TRBV6-5; J: TRBJ2-3; D: TRBD2; size: once; CDR3: CASSYGSGGTDTQYF; DNA: TGTGCCAGCAGTTACGGTAGCGGGGGGACAGATACGCAGTATTTT
V: TRBV30; J: TRBJ1-2; D: -; size: -; CDR3: CAWSVVRGGGGYTF; DNA: TGTGCCTGGAGTGTAGTCCGGGGCGGGGGTGGCTACACCTTC
V: TRBV28; J: TRBJ2-5; D: -; size: -; CDR3: CASSLGFEETQYF; DNA: TGTGCCAGCAGTTTAGGCTTTGAAGAGACCCAGTACTTC
V: TRBV24-1; J: TRBJ1-5; D: -; size: -; CDR3: CATRIDSHSNQPQHF; DNA: TGTGCCACCAGAATAGACAGTCATAGCAATCAGCCCCAGCATTTT
V: TRBV30; J: TRBJ1-6; D: TRBD1; size: -; CDR3: CAWSGRWNRDRGSPLHF; DNA: TGTGCCTGGAGTGGCCGTTGGAACCGGGACAGGGGTTCACCCCTCCACTTT
V: TRBV29-1; J: TRBJ2-1; D: -; size: -; CDR3: CSVGAYEQFF; DNA: TGCAGCGTGGGGGCCTATGAGCAGTTCTTC
V: TRBV6-2/TRBV6-3; J: TRBJ2-5; D: TRBD2; size: -; CDR3: CASSYRLAGERETQYF; DNA: TGTGCCAGCAGTTACCGTTTAGCGGGGGAACGAGAGACCCAGTACTTC
V: TRBV24-1; J: TRBJ2-1; D: TRBD2; size: once; CDR3: CATSDTGLAGDDEQFF; DNA: TGTGCCACCAGTGACACGGGACTAGCGGGAGACGATGAGCAGTTCTTC
V: TRBV4-2; J: TRBJ1-6; D: TRBD1; size: once; CDR3: CASSQAAGTGYNSPLHF; DNA: TGTGCCAGCAGCCAAGCCGCCGGGACAGGCTATAATTCACCCCTCCACTTT
V: TRBV4-3; J: TRBJ1-2; D: -; size: -; CDR3: CAPPAGAFYGYTF; DNA: TGCGCCCCCCCGGCGGGCGCCTTCTATGGCTACACCTTC
V: TRBV6-5; J: TRBJ2-1; D: TRBD2; size: -; CDR3: CASSSTGGGHYNEQFF; DNA: TGTGCCAGCAGTTCCACGGGGGGAGGCCACTACAATGAGCAGTTCTTC
V: TRBV5-5; J: TRBJ1-5; D: -; size: -; CDR3: CASSLFGVGRDSNQPQHF; DNA: TGTGCCAGCAGCTTGTTTGGTGTCGGCAGGGATAGCAATCAGCCCCAGCATTTT
V: TRBV3-1/TRBV3-2; J: TRBJ2-7; D: TRBD2; size: -; CDR3: CASSQGLTSGDHETNPYEQYF; DNA: TGTGCCAGCAGCCAAGGTCTTACTAGCGGGGACCACGAAACCAATCCCTACGAGCAGTACTTC
V: TRBV6-5; J: TRBJ2-5; D: TRBD2; size: -; CDR3: CASSYAGGETQYF; DNA: TGTGCCAGCAGTTACGCGGGAGGGGAGACCCAGTACTTC
V: TRBV5-1; J: TRBJ2-2; D: -; size: -; CDR3: CASSLTQSTGELFF; DNA: TGCGCCAGCAGCTTAACACAGAGCACCGGGGAGCTGTTTTTT
V: TRBV9; J: TRBJ1-2; D: -; size: -; CDR3: CASSVEPTLNYGYTF; DNA: TGTGCCAGCAGCGTAGAACCTACTCTTAACTATGGCTACACCTTC
V: TRBV27; J: TRBJ2-7; D: TRBD1; size: -; CDR3: CASSRTGTATYEQYF; DNA: TGTGCCAGCAGCCGGACCGGGACAGCGACCTACGAGCAGTACTTC
V: TRBV9; J: TRBJ2-7; D: TRBD2; size: -; CDR3: CASSGGTSLDEQYF; DNA: TGTGCCAGCAGCGGGGGGACTAGCTTAGACGAGCAGTACTTC